This T cell receptor (beta chain) originates from a study of T cells in localized non-small cell lung cancer. Study-level points and caveats: Blood T cell density predicted longer survival; adjacent-lung clonality, shorter. Exceeding tumor, uninvolved adjacent lung had the highest T cell clonality. Since sequencing was restricted to only one region of the tumor, intratumor heterogeneity remains a possibility.

Comment on this clone: Its target is unknown.

TCRdb's copy holds only in-frame clones and misses some; the assay was immunoSEQ multiplex PCR. The repertoire holds around 2,500 clones, roughly 30% seen once, with 18% in the top ten. The material sequenced was lung tumor tissue, taken before any cancer treatment. This TCR came from a female donor at least 60 years old with stage II lung adenocarcinoma.

The CDR3 loop reads CASSYTPGFPEAFF. Here the CDR3 DNA reads TGTGCCAGCAGTTACACCCCCGGTTTCCCTGAAGCTTTCTTT. This chain connects TRBV6-8 to TRBJ1-1, with D unresolved. Trimming took 2 bases from V and 6 from J, leaving 13 bases between them. The CDR3 consists of 14 residues. Germline V lookup: CDR1 MNHGY, CDR2 SAAAGT.